This T cell receptor beta chain was sequenced for a study of CD8 T cells in ankylosing spondylitis. With regard to this clonotype: Its antigen is unidentified.

CDR1 LGHDT and CDR2 YNNKEL come from the germline V gene (reference sequence). CDR3 size: 13 residues. The germline V and J ends were trimmed by 4 bases and 4 bases, with 10 bases remaining between them. Study conclusions and caveats: Clones linked to disease were reported to show significant enrichment in matched ankylosing spondylitis synovial fluid. Prior literature has documented some motif variants in synovial fluid and blood from reactive arthritis. Clones linked to disease, bearing a CD8+ phenotype, were relatively rare in peripheral blood. A TCR beta motif of eight highly homologous variants appeared characteristic of ankylosing spondylitis blood.

A quantitative 5'-RACE method, one with molecular barcodes, was used to make TCR beta libraries. TCRdb used MiXCR to reprocess the 5' RACE reads, holding one entry per CDR3 protein. The sample has about 800,000 distinct CDR3 sequences, approximately 12% seen once; the top ten hold about 0.49%. The sequenced sample consisted of blood, either unsorted or a sorted T cell fraction (not recorded which). The chain has TRBV3-1 and TRBJ2-5; no definite D call. The sequence was collected from a male donor with ankylosing spondylitis. CDR3 in amino acids: CASSLQPGETQYF. CDR3 DNA: TGTGCCAGCAGCCTCCAACCCGGAGAGACCCAGTACTTC.